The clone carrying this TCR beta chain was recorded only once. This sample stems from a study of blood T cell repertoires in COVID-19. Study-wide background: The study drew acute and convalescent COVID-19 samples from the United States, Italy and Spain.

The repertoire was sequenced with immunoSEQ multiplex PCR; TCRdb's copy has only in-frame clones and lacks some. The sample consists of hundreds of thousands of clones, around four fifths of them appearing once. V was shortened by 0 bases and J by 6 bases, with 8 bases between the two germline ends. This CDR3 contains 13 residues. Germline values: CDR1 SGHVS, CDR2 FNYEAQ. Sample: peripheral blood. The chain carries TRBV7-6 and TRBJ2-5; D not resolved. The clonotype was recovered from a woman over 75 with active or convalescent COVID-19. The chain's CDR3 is CASSLAEVQTQYF. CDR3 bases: TGTGCCAGCAGCTTAGCAGAGGTACAGACCCAGTACTTC.